The 25 T cell receptor beta chains below come from one sample, sequenced in a study of blood T cells in healthy people across ages. For the second PCR, which ran for roughly 6 to 11 cycles, a sample-barcoded 5' primer and a J-beta primer mix were used. In TCRdb, the 5' RACE reads were re-called with MiXCR into one record per CDR3 protein. Found here are roughly 800,000 distinct CDR3 sequences, 58% of them singletons; the top ten hold over 20%. The specimen was blood. These receptors came from a man aged 25-45 years in good health.

The chain employs TRBV7-9 and TRBJ2-3, with D unclear. Trimming removed 4 bases at V and 4 bases at J, with 15 bases between. The germline V gene has CDR1 SEHNR and CDR2 FQNEAQ (reference sequence). This CDR3 is 15 amino acids long. The CDR3, as DNA: TGTGCCAGCAGCTCCGACGCTTCGAGAGCAGATACGCAGTATTTT. Its protein is CASSSDASRADTQYF.

V gene TRBV27 combines with J gene TRBJ2-1; D is ambiguous. V gave up 2 bases and J gave up 7 bases, with 18 bases separating them. Germline V gene data show CDR1 as MNHEY and CDR2 as SMNVEV (reference sequence). This CDR3 comprises 16 residues. The CDR3 DNA is TGTGCCAGCAGTTTAAACGACCTACTAAGTTCGAATGAGCAGTTCTTC. This translates into CASSLNDLLSSNEQFF.

The chain is built from TRBV29-1 and TRBJ2-5, with 10 bases that match TRBD1. The assigned J gene may be wrong: the sequence end matches TRBJ2-7 better. The CDR3 sequence is 13 residues long. The V gene's germline CDR1 is SQVTM and CDR2 ANQGSEA. The CDR3 DNA is TGCAGCGTCCCCGGGACAGGGGCCGACGAGCAGTACTTC. The encoded protein is CSVPGTGADEQYF.

The J gene is TRBJ1-6, the V gene TRBV4-3, with a possible D match to TRBD1 (5 bases). CDR1 is LGHNA, CDR2 YSLEER, per germline. V dropped 4 bases and J dropped 7 bases, with 11 bases sitting between them. This CDR3 spans 14 amino acids. In nucleotides, the CDR3 is TGCGCCAGCAGCCTCCGACAGATGAATTCACCCCTCCACTTT. Translating gives CASSLRQMNSPLHF.

This chain joins TRBV12-3 or TRBV12-4 and TRBJ2-1, with 11 bases aligning to TRBD2. The V gene end was trimmed by 6 bases and the J gene end by 0 bases; junction bases not matched to a gene: 13. This CDR3 spans 19 amino acids. The CDR3: CASSWDGLAGGFSYNEQFF. As DNA, the CDR3 is TGTGCCAGCAGCTGGGACGGGCTAGCGGGAGGTTTCTCCTACAATGAGCAGTTCTTC.

This clonotype was found once. The chain uses TRBV10-3 and TRBJ1-4; D is uncertain. The CDR3 consists of 13 residues. The germline V gene encodes CDR1 ENHRY and CDR2 SYGVKD. The germline V and J ends were trimmed by 4 bases and 11 bases, with 14 bases remaining between them. The CDR3 sequence: CAISVSVTDKLFF. In nucleotides, the CDR3 is TGTGCCATCAGTGTTAGTGTGACGGATAAACTGTTTTTT.

This chain connects TRBV6-2 or TRBV6-3 to TRBJ1-1; the D is unclear. This CDR3 is 13 amino acids long. The germline V gene has CDR1 MNHEY and CDR2 SVGEGT. Trimming shortened V by 11 bases and J by 2 bases, and 15 bases separated the two germline ends. CDR3 coding DNA: TGTGCCTCCGGTGTGCAGCCTAACACTGAAGCTTTCTTT. Amino acids: CASGVQPNTEAFF.

The chain couples TRBV20-1 to TRBJ2-3, with 9 nucleotides matching TRBD2. CDR1 is DFQATT and CDR2 is SNEGSKA in the germline V gene (reference sequence). The CDR3 consists of 18 residues. With 3 bases clipped from V and 3 bases from J, the junction kept 16 bases outside the gene matches. CDR3 region: CSASPRGREGPGTDTQYF. For the CDR3, the DNA is TGCAGTGCTAGCCCCCGAGGGCGGGAGGGCCCCGGAACAGATACGCAGTATTTT.

This chain joins TRBV7-9 and TRBJ2-3, with TRBD1 identical over 9 bases. Germline-derived CDR1 and CDR2 are SEHNR and FQNEAQ (reference sequence). The CDR3 totals 20 residues. Germline trimming cut 6 bases from V and 1 base from J; bases unmatched to any gene: 20. CDR3 sequence (DNA): TGTGCCAGCAGTATGAGTCCCGGGACAGGGTGGAGTGGCGGCACAGATACGCAGTATTTT. Translating gives CASSMSPGTGWSGGTDTQYF. The full variable domain, its missing parts supplied by reference TRBV7-9 and TRBJ2-3, is DTGVSQNPRHKITKRGQNVTFRCDPISEHNRLYWYRQTLGQGPEFLTYFQNEAQLEKSRLLSDRFSAERPKGSFSTLEIQRTEQGDSAMYLCASSMSPGTGWSGGTDTQYFGPGTRLTVL.

The chain combines TRBV5-1 with TRBJ2-1; D perhaps matches TRBD1 (5 bases). CDR1 is SGHRS and CDR2 is YFSETQ in the germline V gene. V was pared by 0 bases and J by 5 bases, with 12 bases between. The CDR3 has 15 residues. In DNA form, the CDR3 reads TGCGCCAGCAGCTTGGTGCAGGGTACCCACAATGAGCAGTTCTTC. Translating it yields CASSLVQGTHNEQFF.

This clonotype has only one observation. The CDR3 DNA sequence: TGTGCCAGCAGTTTATCTATCCAGAGGCAGGTTAACGAGCAGTACTTC. It codes for CASSLSIQRQVNEQYF. The genes are TRBV27 and TRBJ2-7; D is undetermined. V was clipped by 0 bases and J by 5 bases, with 17 bases between them. This CDR3 contains 16 residues. Germline V gene data show CDR1 as MNHEY and CDR2 as SMNVEV (reference sequence).

V is TRBV20-1 and J is TRBJ2-1; the D gene is possibly TRBD2 (6 bases). Germline CDR1 and CDR2: DFQATT and SNEGSKA (reference sequence). Trimming removed 0 bases at V and 3 bases at J, with 15 bases between. The CDR3 consists of 16 residues. The CDR3 nucleotides are TGCAGTGCTAGAGACCTTGGGGGGACGAACTACAATGAGCAGTTCTTC. This translates into CSARDLGGTNYNEQFF.

V gene TRBV12-3 or TRBV12-4 combines with J gene TRBJ2-5; D is unresolved. The V gene lost 3 bases and the J gene lost 5 bases, with 13 bases spanning the gap. The CDR3 contains 14 residues. The CDR3 DNA is TGTGCCAGCAGTTTGCTCCGACTGGGGGAGACCCAGTACTTC. Its translation is CASSLLRLGETQYF.

The chain carries TRBV6-4 and TRBJ2-1, with D tentatively TRBD2 (5 bases). With 0 bases removed from V and 9 bases from J, the gap between germline ends came to 9 bases. The CDR3 loop spans 13 amino acids. Germline assignment: CDR1 MRHNA and CDR2 SNTAGT. This chain's CDR3 is CASSDSSSPEQFF. The DNA of the CDR3 is TGTGCCAGCAGTGACTCATCTAGCCCTGAGCAGTTCTTC.

J is TRBJ2-7 and V is TRBV12-3 or TRBV12-4; D gene unclear. Trimming took 8 bases from V and 6 from J, leaving 17 bases between them. CDR3 size: 13 residues. Here the CDR3 reads CASSRVVQTEQYF. DNA of the CDR3: TGTGCCAGCTCTCGGGTCGTCCAGACCGAGCAGTACTTC.

The CDR3 DNA follows: TGTGCCAGCAGTTCCCTCTCGGCCCCGTTCTGGTACGAGCAGTACTTC. Amino acids: CASSSLSAPFWYEQYF. The chain employs TRBV28 and TRBJ2-7; no clear D. V was clipped by 4 bases and J by 4 bases, with 20 bases between them. Germline-derived CDR1 and CDR2 are MDHEN and SYDVKM. The length of the CDR3 is 16 residues.

This clonotype occurred once. The chain employs TRBV20-1 and TRBJ2-4, with a possible D match to TRBD2 (6 bases). The DNA end lines up better with TRBJ2-7; the J call may be wrong. The CDR3 has 14 amino acids. Germline assignment: CDR1 DFQATT and CDR2 SNEGSKA (reference sequence). The CDR3 nucleotides read TGCAGTGCTAGACCACGGACTAATACCTACGAGCAGTACTTC. This translates into CSARPRTNTYEQYF.

This chain links TRBV6-4 with TRBJ2-7; maybe TRBD2 (5 bases). The CDR3 runs to 15 residues. V was shortened by 5 bases and J by 4 bases, with 18 bases between the two germline ends. The germline gives CDR1 MRHNA, CDR2 SNTAGT. The CDR3 DNA follows: TGTGCCAGCAGTTCGACGGATGACGGGGAATACGAGCAGTACTTC. It translates to CASSSTDDGEYEQYF.

CDR3: CASSKPEPGQSNQPQHF. The CDR3 bases are TGTGCCAGCAGCAAACCGGAGCCGGGACAGTCTAATCAGCCCCAGCATTTT. This chain joins TRBV21-1 and TRBJ1-5; TRBD1, the D gene given by the table, was not confirmed from the DNA. TRBV21-1 is flagged as a pseudogene. The length of the CDR3 is 17 residues.

This clonotype occurred a few times. The chain recombines TRBV12-3 or TRBV12-4 with TRBJ1-5; 8 nucleotides match TRBD1. The J segment lost 2 bases and the V segment lost 5 bases, leaving 5 bases of the junction unmatched. This CDR3 contains 15 residues. DNA of the CDR3: TGTGCCAGCAGTGGAGAGGGACAGGGCAATCAGCCCCAGCATTTT. Its protein product is CASSGEGQGNQPQHF.

This chain uses TRBV5-4 with TRBJ2-5; TRBD1 or TRBD2 may be the D gene (5 bases each). CDR1 SGHNT and CDR2 YYREEE come from the germline V gene (reference sequence). V gave up 2 bases and J gave up 0 bases, with 26 bases separating them. The CDR3 extends over 20 amino acids. This chain's CDR3 is CASSFSPSGTQSLYQETQYF. CDR3 nucleotides: TGTGCCAGCAGCTTCTCTCCATCCGGGACCCAAAGCCTCTACCAAGAGACCCAGTACTTC.

This rearrangement joins TRBV18 to TRBJ2-3; TRBD1 or TRBD2 may be the D gene (5 bases each). With 3 bases removed from V and 6 bases from J, the gap between germline ends came to 10 bases. The CDR3 loop spans 13 amino acids. Germline V gives CDR1 KGHSH, CDR2 LQKENI. This CDR3 is CASSPRDGDTQYF. The DNA for the CDR3 is TGTGCCAGCTCACCCAGGGACGGCGATACGCAGTATTTT. The complete variable domain, with remaining parts taken from reference TRBV18 and TRBJ2-3, reads NAGVMQNPRHLVRRRGQEARLRCSPMKGHSHVYWYRQLPEEGLKFMVYLQKENIIDESGMPKERFSAEFPKEGPSILRIQQVVRGDSAAYFCASSPRDGDTQYFGPGTRLTVL.

In its sample, this clonotype was seen once. The chain links TRBV15 to TRBJ2-3, with D possibly TRBD2 on 6 matching bases. CDR3 length: 18 residues. Trimming cost V 1 base and J 7 bases, with 24 bases left between them. Germline lookup yields CDR1 LNHNV and CDR2 YYDKDF (reference sequence). The CDR3 region has the DNA TGTGCCACCAGCAGAGTGTCTCTGGGCGGAGGGATTGGGAATACGCAGTATTTT. This codes for CATSRVSLGGGIGNTQYF.

V and J are TRBV21-1 and TRBJ2-3; the DNA was not compared with TRBD2, the D call given in the table. TRBV21-1 is assigned pseudogene status. The CDR3 contains 19 residues. CDR3 sequence (DNA): TGTGCCAGCAGCAAAGCGCGGAGGAGATCTTTGGGGTACACAGATGCGCAGTATTTT. Amino acids: CASSKARRRSLGYTDAQYF.

The rearrangement uses TRBV3-1 and TRBJ1-6; 7 nucleotides align to TRBD1. The trim removed 6 bases at V and 8 bases at J, leaving 4 bases unmatched. CDR1 LGHDT and CDR2 YNNKEL come from the germline V gene (reference sequence). CDR3 length: 13 amino acids. The CDR3: CASRTTGDSPLHF. The CDR3 DNA is TGTGCCAGCAGAACCACAGGGGATTCACCCCTCCACTTT.